This T cell receptor beta chain was obtained from a study of vaccination and CD4 T cells after COVID-19. About the research overall: Participants were vaccinated with two doses, given as either BNT162b2 or mRNA-1273 vaccine. Some control cultures received a CEFX pool, which served as the positive control. Others received an HIV-1 Nef pool or no peptide.

The CDR3 has 13 residues. J lost 6 bases, V lost 6 bases, and 5 bases had no gene match. The germline gives CDR1 DFQATT, CDR2 SNEGSKA (reference sequence). Concerning this clonotype itself: Its specificity is not known.

The Oncomine TCR Beta short-read assay generated sequence data from the DNA of cultured CD4+ T cells. Genomic DNA was drawn out of CD4+ T cells grown in culture. A single record per CDR3 protein comes from TCRdb applying MiXCR to the PCR reads. The sample holds around 19,000 distinct CDR3 sequences; around 50% are singletons and the top ten take 4.5% to 7%. The sample's treatment: roughly 11-day PBMC culture with coronavirus spike peptide pools or control peptides (ViraFEST assay). The receptor's source is a human donor who had recovered from COVID-19. The rearrangement joins TRBV20-1 to TRBJ1-5, with 10 bases lining up with TRBD1. The source material was CD4+ T cells from blood, cultured in vitro. The CDR3 DNA sequence: TGCAGTGCGCGACAGGGGGCTACTCAGCCCCAGCATTTT. This codes for CSARQGATQPQHF.